A selection of T cell receptor beta chains follows, all from one sample in a study of cytomegalovirus exposure and HLA in healthy donors. Profiling relied on immunoSEQ multiplex PCR, and the TCRdb table lists in-frame clones only, not all of them. The table lists under 200,000 clones. Specimen: PBMCs. The receptors were gathered from a young man in good health and CMV-seronegative. CDR3s include the opening cysteine and the closing phenylalanine or tryptophan.

CDR3 length	V gene	CDR3 protein
16	TRBV6-5	CASSYSGTGLDQPQHF
16	TRBV5-1	CASSLRGQTTGYEQYF
13	TRBV19	CASSIQGQPPQHF
13	TRBV6-6	CASREGVNQPQHF
15	TRBV19	CASSGQGNPNEKLFF
13	TRBV7-9	CASSFPGDTEAFF
15	TRBV5-1	CASSFNPTTNEKLFF
15	TRBV18	CASSPGQGRMAEAFF
17	TRBV5-8	CASSYLNDFGAYNEQFF
14	TRBV7-3	CASGLDSSYNEQFF
14	TRBV12-5	CASGLSGTGETQYF
16	TRBV5-1	CASSLGTSGGTYEQYF
18	TRBV11-2	CASSLSPTSGTTYNEQFF
14	TRBV29-1	CSVEPISAGAEQYF
16	TRBV5-1	CASSSQLAGSTDTQYF
16	TRBV7-2	CASSLTTGGGSTEAFF
13	TRBV18	CASSLHSNQPQHF
15	TRBV5-1	CASSLFGGVYNEQFF
13	TRBV2	CASRETGPDEQYF
15	TRBV7-9	CASSHIQGAQETQYF
16	TRBV7-2	CASSSIYVTENYGYTF
14	TRBV28	CASTLRDRVYEQYF
16	TRBV2	CASSLSHRENNEKLFF
16	TRBV14	CASSPRGGQASYEQYF
14	TRBV2	CANLGAPSTYEQYF
14	TRBV29-1	CSTSDGAGFTEAFF
20	TRBV4-3	CASSQEGRTSGGRVTDTQYF
15	TRBV27	CASASPGGTSYEQYF
15	TRBV13	CASSFSGQGSYGYTF
14	TRBV28	CASGGLAGTGELFF
15	TRBV7-9	CASSLAYRTAYGYTF
16	TRBV30	CAWSDGLGKTNEKLFF
15	TRBV27	CASTAGTSGGDTQYF
16	TRBV5-4	CASPSSGVSGANVLTF
15	TRBV19	CASAYEGASIYEQYF
15	TRBV29-1	CSVGSGTGKNTEAFF
16	TRBV12-5	CASGLWPGSSGNTIYF
14	TRBV14	CASSSLGTFYEQYF
14	TRBV19	CASRPGQGNYGYTF
13	TRBV14	CASSQNQGDTIYF
13	TRBV9	CASTPGDDYGYTF
13	TRBV6-6	CATQAGTYNEQFF
15	TRBV7-3	CASSLWGGSYNEQFF
15	TRBV13	CASSLGGPPGNEQFF
14	TRBV18	CASSRGQQNTEAFF
14	TRBV27	CASRDSATTGELFF
15	TRBV5-1	CASSKDGGGAYEQYF
14	TRBV4-3	CASSQGQGLGGYTF
17	TRBV18	CASSPRGGQGSNYGYTF
15	TRBV5-1	CASSPGTSAANEQFF
15	TRBV7-2	CASSLESAGNHGYTF
13	TRBV28	CASSFQLAETQYF
14	TRBV28	CASSRTSNSYEQYF
13	TRBV7-3	CASSLRSNQPQHF
15	TRBV19	CASSIGQGRGETQYF